Listed below are T cell receptor beta chains from one sample, sequenced in a study of CD8 T cells in ankylosing spondylitis. TCRdb processed the 5' RACE reads anew with MiXCR; each CDR3 protein has one entry. This repertoire shows roughly 170,000 distinct CDR3 sequences, just over 9.5% found once; its top ten account for more than 13%. The sample comprised blood, either unsorted or a sorted T cell fraction (not recorded which). The receptors shown here come from a female donor with ankylosing spondylitis or in good health (not recorded which). Each CDR3 is given with its conserved first and last residue. D genes are given only for firm matches. Only part of the rows carry a size: once, few, many, or a class if the clone is expanded.

. | few | TRBJ2-7 | TRBV27 | CASSLGGARSYEQYF | TGTGCCAGCAGTTTAGGAGGGGCGAGGTCCTACGAGCAGTACTTC
. | many | TRBJ2-1 | TRBV4-3 | CASSQENGFPYNEQFF | TGCGCCAGCAGCCAAGAAAACGGTTTCCCCTACAATGAGCAGTTCTTC
. | . | TRBJ2-2 | TRBV7-9 | CASGLQGVGTGELFF | TGTGCCAGCGGCTTGCAGGGCGTCGGCACCGGGGAGCTGTTTTTT
. | . | TRBJ2-7 | TRBV7-9 | CASSLSGRTYEQYF | TGTGCCAGCAGCTTATCCGGCAGAACCTACGAGCAGTACTTC
TRBD2 | few | TRBJ2-3 | TRBV7-2 | CASSPWSGMATDTQYF | TGTGCCAGCAGCCCCTGGAGCGGGATGGCAACAGATACGCAGTATTTT
. | few | TRBJ1-1 | TRBV6-2/TRBV6-3 | CASSYITGSTEAFF | TGTGCCAGCAGTTACATAACCGGAAGCACTGAAGCTTTCTTT
. | few | TRBJ2-7 | TRBV7-7 | CASSFPGVTYEQYF | TGTGCTAGCAGCTTTCCGGGGGTCACCTACGAGCAGTACTTC
. | few | TRBJ2-1 | TRBV7-6 | CASSPWTLPTNEQFF | TGTGCCAGCAGCCCCTGGACTCTCCCGACCAATGAGCAGTTCTTC
. | once | TRBJ2-7 | TRBV5-4 | CASRPGPTYEQYF | TGTGCCAGCAGACCAGGTCCTACCTACGAGCAGTACTTC
. | few | TRBJ1-1 | TRBV20-1 | CSARDGRLNTEAFF | TGCAGTGCTAGAGATGGCCGACTGAACACTGAAGCTTTCTTT
TRBD1 | . | TRBJ2-7 | TRBV7-6 | CASSRGQGLGYEQYF | TGTGCCAGCAGCCGCGGACAGGGTTTAGGATACGAGCAGTACTTC
TRBD1 | few | TRBJ1-1 | TRBV5-6 | CASSFGTGPTEAFF | TGTGCCAGCAGCTTCGGGACAGGGCCCACTGAAGCTTTCTTT
. | . | TRBJ1-2 | TRBV12-3/TRBV12-4 | CASSLTFSGEYYGYTF | TGTGCCAGCAGTTTAACTTTTTCGGGGGAGTACTATGGCTACACCTTC
. | few | TRBJ2-1 | TRBV7-9 | CASKGSEQFF | TGTGCCAGCAAGGGTAGTGAGCAGTTCTTC
. | many | TRBJ2-1 | TRBV9 | CASSVGYNEQFF | TGTGCCAGCAGCGTGGGCTACAATGAGCAGTTCTTC
. | . | TRBJ2-1 | TRBV27 | CASSAKGAGPRYHEQFF | TGTGCCAGCAGTGCCAAGGGAGCCGGGCCGAGGTATCATGAGCAGTTCTTC
. | many | TRBJ2-7 | TRBV20-1 | CSARVYEQYF | TGCAGTGCTAGAGTTTACGAGCAGTACTTC